This paragraph covers one T cell receptor (beta chain) sequence. This sample was included in a study of CD8 T cells in ankylosing spondylitis. Each TCR beta library was made by quantitative 5'-RACE that incorporated molecular barcodes. TCRdb fed the 5' RACE reads into MiXCR, producing one record per CDR3 protein. Of around 120,000 distinct CDR3 sequences listed, around 24% are singletons. Germline V gene data show CDR1 as SNHLY and CDR2 as FYNNEI. CDR3 length equals 13 residues. V was trimmed by 5 bases and J by 3 bases, leaving 10 bases between them. The chain carries TRBV2 and TRBJ1-1; D is undetermined. Material for sequencing was synovial fluid, either unsorted or a sorted T cell fraction (not recorded which). The TCR was taken from a male donor with ankylosing spondylitis. CDR3: CASSTSRDTEAFF. CDR3 coding DNA: TGTGCCAGCAGTACCTCCCGCGACACTGAAGCTTTCTTT. The whole variable domain, filled in from reference TRBV2 and TRBJ1-1, reads EPEVTQTPSHQVTQMGQEVILRCVPISNHLYFYWYRQILGQKVEFLVSFYNNEISEKSEIFDDQFSVERPDGSNFTLKIRSTKLEDSAMYFCASSTSRDTEAFFGQGTRLTVV.